A single sample is the source of the 26 T cell receptor beta chains below, sequenced in a study of chemoradiotherapy in HPV16-positive cancers. Here immunoSEQ multiplex PCR was the method, and the copy in TCRdb shows in-frame clones only, minus some. The sample shows under 20,000 clones, over 65% of them seen only once. The sequenced sample was blood, obtained from a patient who underwent chemoradiotherapy. Source of these receptors: a human donor with HPV-associated anogenital cancer.

The rearrangement links TRBV5-8 to TRBJ1-2, with D tentatively TRBD1 (5 bases). Trimming took off 5 bases at V and 4 bases at J, with 18 bases between the two ends. CDR1 SGHTS and CDR2 YDEGEE come from the germline V gene. The CDR3 has 15 residues. The CDR3 reads CASSLPGTGLYGYTF. As DNA, the CDR3 is TGTGCCAGCAGTCTACCAGGCACAGGTCTCTATGGCTACACCTTC.

V and J are TRBV7-2 and TRBJ1-5; perhaps TRBD1 as D (6 bases). Germline lookup yields CDR1 SGHTA and CDR2 FQGNSA. V was shortened by 1 base and J by 6 bases, with 19 bases between the two germline ends. The CDR3 has 17 residues. The chain's CDR3 is CASSLVGAGGGTQPQHF. The CDR3 DNA is TGTGCCAGCAGCTTAGTGGGGGCCGGCGGGGGCACTCAGCCCCAGCATTTT.

This clone showed up just once. The V call is TRBV6-5, the J call TRBJ1-4; no reliable D call. CDR1 MNHEY and CDR2 SVGAGI come from the germline V gene. Trimming shortened V by 6 bases and J by 6 bases, and 11 bases separated the two germline ends. The length of the CDR3 is 13 residues. Written as DNA, the CDR3 is TGTGCCAGCAGCCGGAACGGAGATGAAAAACTGTTTTTT. This codes for CASSRNGDEKLFF.

The CDR3 loop reads CASSNHANEKLFF. The DNA of the CDR3 is TGTGCCAGTAGTAATCATGCTAATGAAAAACTGTTTTTT. The chain employs TRBV19 and TRBJ1-4; D gene unclear. Trimming removed 4 bases at V and 3 bases at J, with 6 bases between. Germline loops: CDR1 LNHDA, CDR2 SQIVND (reference sequence). The CDR3 loop spans 13 amino acids. The full variable domain, with the rest looked up from reference TRBV19 and TRBJ1-4, is DGGITQSPKYLFRKEGQNVTLSCEQNLNHDAMYWYRQDPGQGLRLIYYSQIVNDFQKGDIAEGYSVSREKKESFPLTVTSAQKNPTAFYLCASSNHANEKLFFGSGTQLSVL.

V gene TRBV27 combines with J gene TRBJ1-2; the D gene is possibly TRBD1 (5 bases). V was pared by 7 bases and J by 4 bases, with 16 bases between. The germline V gene has CDR1 MNHEY and CDR2 SMNVEV (reference sequence). The CDR3 covers 14 residues. This chain's CDR3 is CASTNFGTAYGYTF. CDR3 sequence (DNA): TGTGCCAGCACTAACTTCGGGACGGCCTATGGCTACACCTTC.

This clone was recorded only once. J is TRBJ2-2 and V is TRBV7-3, with 10 bases aligning to TRBD2. V trimming: 3 bases; J trimming: 4 bases; junction bases outside the gene matches: 5. Germline V gene lookup returns CDR1 SGHTA and CDR2 FQGTGA. This CDR3 contains 16 residues. Here the CDR3 reads CASSFSGGAGTGELFF. The CDR3 bases are TGTGCCAGCAGCTTCAGCGGGGGGGCGGGCACCGGGGAGCTGTTTTTT.

CDR3 in amino acids: CASRGRTGGGYTF. The CDR3 coding sequence is TGTGCCAGCAGGGGGAGGACAGGCGGAGGCTACACCTTC. The rearrangement links TRBV6-1 to TRBJ1-2; 7 nucleotides match TRBD1. The CDR3 has 13 amino acids. V trimming: 6 bases; J trimming: 8 bases; junction bases outside the gene matches: 9. Germline lookup yields CDR1 MNHNS and CDR2 SASEGT.

V and J are TRBV7-2 and TRBJ2-2; D may be TRBD1 (6 bases). V lost 1 base to trimming and J lost 5 bases, with 11 bases between them. Germline CDR1 and CDR2: SGHTA and FQGNSA. The CDR3 runs 15 residues. The CDR3 DNA sequence: TGTGCCAGCAGCTTAGATACAGGGCGGACCGGGGAGCTGTTTTTT. This sequence encodes CASSLDTGRTGELFF.

CDR3 coding DNA: TGTGCCAGCAGCAAAGCGGGGGGACGAACCCGGGACAGGGGATTAAACTATGGCTACACCTTC. It is translated as CASSKAGGRTRDRGLNYGYTF. The genes are TRBV21-1 and TRBJ1-2; the D call in the table, TRBD1, was not verified against the DNA. TRBV21-1 corresponds to a pseudogene. This CDR3 has 21 residues.

The CDR3 DNA reads as TGTGCCAGCAGCGTCGGAGGGAGGGATTTCGACAATGAGCAGTTCTTC. It specifies CASSVGGRDFDNEQFF. V is TRBV9 and J is TRBJ2-1; 7 bases are a match to TRBD2. The CDR3 has 16 residues. The junction had 10 bases not matched to a gene; V was cut back by 2 bases and J by 5 bases. Looked up from germline, CDR1 is SGDLS and CDR2 is YYNGEE.

This clone was seen once. V gene TRBV20-1 combines with J gene TRBJ2-7; unclear D gene. Germline V CDR1 and CDR2: DFQATT, SNEGSKA (reference sequence). The V end lost 6 bases, the J end lost 2 bases, and 5 bases lay between the germline ends. The CDR3 totals 10 residues. The CDR3 loop is CSARTYEQYF. Written as DNA, the CDR3 is TGCAGTGCGAGGACCTACGAGCAGTACTTC.

V is TRBV28 and J is TRBJ2-5; 9 bases align to TRBD1. CDR1 and CDR2 from the germline V gene are MDHEN and SYDVKM. The V segment lost 5 bases and the J segment 5 bases; nucleotides outside the gene matches: 3. The CDR3 sequence is 13 residues long. CDR3 protein: CASSIGTGETQYF. CDR3 in DNA: TGTGCCAGCAGTATCGGGACAGGGGAGACCCAGTACTTC.

V is TRBV5-1 and J is TRBJ1-6; no definite D call. V was pared by 4 bases and J by 10 bases, with 9 bases between. Germline V gene data show CDR1 as SGHRS and CDR2 as YFSETQ. CDR3 length: 12 amino acids. This chain's CDR3 is CASSVGRSPLHF. The CDR3 nucleotides are TGCGCCAGCAGCGTGGGGAGGTCACCCCTCCACTTT.

This chain uses TRBV25-1 with TRBJ1-2, with a weak D call TRBD1 (6 bases). CDR1 and CDR2 from the germline V gene are MGHDK and SYGVNS. There are 15 residues in the CDR3. Trimming removed 5 bases at V and 6 bases at J, with 19 bases between. The CDR3 DNA reads as TGTGCCAGCAGTTTCCCGGACAGCTGGGGGGATGGCTACACCTTC. It encodes CASSFPDSWGDGYTF.

V usage is TRBV4-2 and J usage is TRBJ2-7; possibly TRBD2 for D (6 bases). Germline V gene sequence: CDR1 LGHNA, CDR2 YNFKEQ. The CDR3 runs to 13 residues. V was pared by 4 bases and J by 3 bases, with 10 bases between. CDR3 protein: CASSRAGSYEQYF. As DNA, the CDR3 is TGTGCCAGCAGCCGGGCGGGGAGCTACGAGCAGTACTTC.

The rearrangement uses TRBV10-3 and TRBJ1-6, with 10 nucleotides matching TRBD1. Germline CDR1 and CDR2: ENHRY and SYGVKD. This CDR3 comprises 15 residues. The V gene end was trimmed by 6 bases and the J gene end by 5 bases; junction bases not matched to a gene: 4. The CDR3 DNA sequence: TGTGCCATCAGGCACGGACAGGGGGATAATTCACCCCTCCACTTT. Translating gives CAIRHGQGDNSPLHF.

The V call is TRBV6-1, the J call TRBJ2-7, with 8 bases that match TRBD2. There are 15 residues in the CDR3. Trimming cost V 7 bases and J 1 base; bases outside gene matches: 9. The germline gives CDR1 MNHNS, CDR2 SASEGT. The DNA of the CDR3 is TGTGCCAGCAATGAGGTGGCGGGGGGTTCCTACGAGCAGTACTTC. This encodes CASNEVAGGSYEQYF.

The chain links TRBV5-6 to TRBJ2-7, with 9 bases lining up with TRBD1. V shed 3 bases, J shed 1 base, and the junction held 11 bases outside the gene matches. In germline, CDR1 is SGHDT, CDR2 YYEEEE. This CDR3 is 17 amino acids long. The CDR3 DNA is TGTGCCAGCAGCTCCTCTTGGGGGACAGGGCTATCCTACGAGCAGTACTTC. It is translated as CASSSSWGTGLSYEQYF.

The chain is built from TRBV11-2 and TRBJ2-5, with 11 positions matching TRBD2. CDR1 and CDR2 (germline): SGHAT, FQNNGV. V lost 0 bases and J lost 2; bases outside the gene matches: 5. The CDR3 spans 17 residues. CDR3 sequence: CASSLDRASGGQETQYF. The CDR3 region has the DNA TGTGCCAGCAGCTTAGATCGGGCTAGCGGGGGGCAAGAGACCCAGTACTTC.

The rearrangement uses TRBV5-8 and TRBJ2-6; perhaps TRBD2 as D (5 bases). Germline CDR1 and CDR2: SGHTS and YDEGEE. The V gene lost 2 bases and the J gene lost 0 bases, with 9 bases spanning the gap. The CDR3 contains 16 residues. The CDR3 nucleotides read TGTGCCAGCAGCTTCCTCGCGGGCTCTGGGGCCAACGTCCTGACTTTC. This gives the protein CASSFLAGSGANVLTF.

The CDR3 region has the DNA TGTGCCAGCAAAAGGGACAAGTACACTGAAGCTTTCTTT. Its translation: CASKRDKYTEAFF. V and J are TRBV2 and TRBJ1-1, with D perhaps TRBD1 (6 bases). Germline V gene data show CDR1 as SNHLY and CDR2 as FYNNEI. V was pared by 7 bases and J by 3 bases, with 12 bases between. The CDR3 extends over 13 amino acids.

This clone was detected only once. This chain joins TRBV7-8 and TRBJ2-4, with TRBD1 as a possible D gene (5 bases). The germline V gene has CDR1 SGHVS and CDR2 FQNEAQ. CDR3 length: 14 amino acids. Trimming took off 1 base at V and 4 bases at J, with 8 bases between the two ends. This CDR3 is CASSLVYRKNIQYF. The CDR3 coding sequence is TGTGCCAGCAGCTTAGTTTACAGGAAAAACATTCAGTACTTC.

This clone has just a few counts. J is TRBJ2-7 and V is TRBV7-3; perhaps TRBD1 as D (5 bases). The CDR3 has 13 residues. The germline CDR1 and CDR2 sequences are SGHTA and FQGTGA. Trimming shortened V by 6 bases and J by 5 bases, and 14 bases separated the two germline ends. CDR3: CASSLHPGNEQYF. DNA for the CDR3: TGTGCCAGCAGTTTACACCCAGGGAACGAGCAGTACTTC.

The DNA for the CDR3 is TGTGCCAGCAGCCTCGCCGCCAACTATGGCTACACCTTC. Amino acids: CASSLAANYGYTF. The chain employs TRBV7-9 and TRBJ1-2; D gene uncertain. CDR3 length: 13 residues. The V end was cut by 5 bases, the J end by 2 bases, with 9 bases between. In germline, CDR1 is SEHNR, CDR2 FQNEAQ (reference sequence).

There are a few counts of this clone. The V call is TRBV18, the J call TRBJ2-3; D perhaps matches TRBD2 (6 bases). The length of the CDR3 is 15 residues. Deletions cut 3 bases from V and 6 bases from J, with 16 bases between. The germline V gene encodes CDR1 KGHSH and CDR2 LQKENI. The CDR3 nucleotides are TGTGCCAGCTCACCTCTAGCCGGGGGTGTCGATACGCAGTATTTT. Translation gives CASSPLAGGVDTQYF. The full variable domain, in which reference TRBV18 and TRBJ2-3 provide the parts outside the CDR3, is NAGVMQNPRHLVRRRGQEARLRCSPMKGHSHVYWYRQLPEEGLKFMVYLQKENIIDESGMPKERFSAEFPKEGPSILRIQQVVRGDSAAYFCASSPLAGGVDTQYFGPGTRLTVL.

CDR3 amino acids: CASSRTSQFPNEQFF. The CDR3 bases are TGTGCCAGCAGTCGGACTAGCCAATTCCCGAATGAGCAGTTCTTC. The rearrangement links TRBV6-6 to TRBJ2-1; 8 positions agree with TRBD2. After removal of 5 bases from V and 7 bases from J, the junction contained 10 bases not matched to a gene. Germline loops: CDR1 MNHNY, CDR2 SVGAGI (reference sequence). There are 15 residues in the CDR3.